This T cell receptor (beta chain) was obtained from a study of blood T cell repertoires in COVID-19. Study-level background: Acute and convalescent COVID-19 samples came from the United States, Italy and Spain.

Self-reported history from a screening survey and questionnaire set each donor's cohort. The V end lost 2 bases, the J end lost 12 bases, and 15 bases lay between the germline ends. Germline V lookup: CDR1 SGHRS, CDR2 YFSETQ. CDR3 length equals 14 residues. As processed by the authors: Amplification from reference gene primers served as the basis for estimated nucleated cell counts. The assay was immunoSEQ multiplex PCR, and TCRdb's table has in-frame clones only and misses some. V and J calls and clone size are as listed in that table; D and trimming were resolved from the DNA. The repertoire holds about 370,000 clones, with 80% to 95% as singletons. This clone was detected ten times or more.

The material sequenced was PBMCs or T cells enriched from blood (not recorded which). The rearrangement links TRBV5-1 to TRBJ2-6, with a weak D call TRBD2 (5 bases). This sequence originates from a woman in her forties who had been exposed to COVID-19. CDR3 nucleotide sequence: TGCGCCAGCAGCTTTACTTCAGGAGGTGGCGTCCTGACTTTC. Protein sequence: CASSFTSGGGVLTF.